The entry below gives a single T cell receptor beta chain sequence along with its context. Its antigen is not identified. Some clones are missing from TCRdb's copy, which holds only in-frame ones; the method was immunoSEQ multiplex PCR. Here the sample spans about 120,000 clones, 75% to 90% being singletons. The sample is drawn from a study of T cell responses to AZD1222 COVID-19 vaccine. Findings of the study overall: The study found Spike-specific TCR breadth and depth rose after two AZD1222 doses. Clonal diversity may have been underestimated, and the donors were mostly white British, with more females than males.

The specimen comprised peripheral blood, sampled on day 0 of MenACWY control vaccination. This TCR came from an adult in good health.

CDR3 sequence: CASSLWRGASGNEKLFF. DNA for the CDR3: TGTGCCAGCAGCTTATGGCGGGGGGCTTCAGGTAATGAAAAACTGTTTTTT. V usage is TRBV7-7 and J usage is TRBJ1-4; D possibly corresponds to TRBD1 (6 bases). Germline V CDR1 and CDR2: SSHAT, FNYEAQ (reference sequence). Trimming left V 2 bases short and J 4 bases short, with 17 bases between. CDR3 size: 17 residues.